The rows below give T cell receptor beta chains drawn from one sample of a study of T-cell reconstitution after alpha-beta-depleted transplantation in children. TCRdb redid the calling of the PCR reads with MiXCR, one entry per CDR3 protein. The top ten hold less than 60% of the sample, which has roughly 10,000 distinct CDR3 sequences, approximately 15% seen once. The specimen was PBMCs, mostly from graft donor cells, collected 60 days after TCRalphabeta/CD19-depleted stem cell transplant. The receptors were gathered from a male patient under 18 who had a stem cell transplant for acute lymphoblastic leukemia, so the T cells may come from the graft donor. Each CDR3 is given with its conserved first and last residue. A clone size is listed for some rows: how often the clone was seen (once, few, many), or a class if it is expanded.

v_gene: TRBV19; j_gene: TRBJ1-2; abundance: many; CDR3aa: CASTKSGGPYGYTF
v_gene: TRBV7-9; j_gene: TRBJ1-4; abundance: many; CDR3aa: CASSRVAGDEKLFF
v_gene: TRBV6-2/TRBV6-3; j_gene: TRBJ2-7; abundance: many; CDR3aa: CASSLRGRSGEQYF
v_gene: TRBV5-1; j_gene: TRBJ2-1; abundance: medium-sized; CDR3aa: CASSLVGDEQFF
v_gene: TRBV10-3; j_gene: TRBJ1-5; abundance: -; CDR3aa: CAISPSGQQFYSNQPQHF
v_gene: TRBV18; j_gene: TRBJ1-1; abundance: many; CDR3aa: CASSPGQMNTEAFF
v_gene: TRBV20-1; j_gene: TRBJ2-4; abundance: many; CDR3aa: CSSYGGGPFIQYF
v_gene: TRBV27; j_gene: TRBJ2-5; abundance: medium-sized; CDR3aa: CASSIAGGVTETQYF
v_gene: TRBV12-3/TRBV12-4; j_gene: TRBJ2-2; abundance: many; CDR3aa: CATRYLNTGELFF
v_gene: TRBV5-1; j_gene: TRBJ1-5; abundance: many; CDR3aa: CASSLDFDQPQHF